This T cell receptor (beta chain) came from a study of shared clonotypes between healthy human individuals. In the authors' methods: Filtering was not the same, since immunoSEQ gave junction-only sequences without quality scores. The repertoire was sequenced with immunoSEQ multiplex PCR; TCRdb's copy has only in-frame clones and lacks some. The D gene and trimming were derived from the DNA, and the V and J assignments and clone size from that table. This table has under 120,000 clones, around 64% appearing once. General study results and limits: With few donors, the genetic and exposure-history diversity represented was limited. The sharing of about 5.3% of naive CD4 clonotypes was seen across a handful of donors.

Germline CDR1 reads MNHEY; CDR2 reads SVGAGI. The ends were cut back, 5 bases at V and 2 bases at J, with 13 bases in the middle. This CDR3 has 15 residues. Turning to this clone: Its specificity is not known.

V usage is TRBV6-5 and J usage is TRBJ2-1; tentative D call: TRBD1 (5 bases). Sequencing was performed on memory CD8+ T cells sorted from blood. Noted subset: CD45RO+ cells pooled with CCR7-negative TemRA cells. This TCR derives from a woman aged 25 to 39 in good health. The CDR3 DNA reads TGTGCCAGCAGTCTGGACATCAACGCCTACAATGAGCAGTTCTTC. It is translated as CASSLDINAYNEQFF.